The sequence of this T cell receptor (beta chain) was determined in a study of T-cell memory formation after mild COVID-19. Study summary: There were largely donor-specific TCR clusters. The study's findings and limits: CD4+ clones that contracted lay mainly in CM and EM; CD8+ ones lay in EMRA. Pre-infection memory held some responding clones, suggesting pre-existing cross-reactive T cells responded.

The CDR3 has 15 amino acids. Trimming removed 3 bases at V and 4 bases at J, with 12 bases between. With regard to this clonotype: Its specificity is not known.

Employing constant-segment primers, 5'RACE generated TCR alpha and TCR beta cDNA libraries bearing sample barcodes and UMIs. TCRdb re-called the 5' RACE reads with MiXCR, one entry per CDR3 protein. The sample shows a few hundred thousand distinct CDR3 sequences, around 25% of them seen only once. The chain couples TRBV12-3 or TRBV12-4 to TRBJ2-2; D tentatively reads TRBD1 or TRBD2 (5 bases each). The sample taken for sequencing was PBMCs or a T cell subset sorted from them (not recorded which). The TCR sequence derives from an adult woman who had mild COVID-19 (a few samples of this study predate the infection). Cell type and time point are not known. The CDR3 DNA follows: TGTGCCAGCAGTTTCAGGACGGGGCTCACCGGGGAGCTGTTTTTT. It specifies CASSFRTGLTGELFF.